These 10 T cell receptor beta chains originate from one sample sequenced in a study of vaccination and CD4 T cells after COVID-19. The treatment is: approximately 9-day PBMC culture with coronavirus spike peptide pools or control peptides (ViraFEST assay). Antigens for these TCRs are unknown. Sequence data for DNA of cultured CD4+ T cells were generated by the Oncomine TCR Beta short-read assay. One entry per CDR3 protein, called by TCRdb with MiXCR from the PCR reads. Among some 18,000 distinct CDR3 sequences listed, approximately 60% were seen once. The sequencing sample was made of CD4+ T cells from blood, cultured in vitro. These receptors were obtained from a human donor who had recovered from COVID-19.

The CDR3, as DNA: TGCAGTGCCACCTCAGGGTATGGCAATCAGCCCCAGCATTTT. Protein product: CSATSGYGNQPQHF. V and J are TRBV20-1 and TRBJ1-5, with D possibly TRBD1 on 5 matching bases. V lost 6 bases and J 2 bases, leaving 14 bases between the germline ends. Germline V lookup: CDR1 DFQATT, CDR2 SNEGSKA (reference sequence). CDR3 size: 14 residues.

This clonotype was counted between two and nine times. The chain joins TRBV6-5 to TRBJ1-1; 9 bases line up with TRBD1. After removal of 0 bases from V and 5 bases from J, the junction contained 1 base not matched to a gene. Germline lookup yields CDR1 MNHEY and CDR2 SVGAGI. The CDR3 length is 14 residues. CDR3 coding DNA: TGTGCCAGCAGTTACTCGGGACAGGGAACTGAAGCTTTCTTT. Residues: CASSYSGQGTEAFF.

V gene TRBV7-2 combines with J gene TRBJ1-4; the D is unclear. Looked up from germline, CDR1 is SGHTA and CDR2 is FQGNSA. The length of the CDR3 is 12 residues. V lost 5 bases to trimming and J lost 5 bases, with 6 bases between them. Written as DNA, the CDR3 is TGTGCCAGCAGCATTCCCAATGAAAAACTGTTTTTT. Its protein is CASSIPNEKLFF.

This rearrangement joins TRBV6-1 to TRBJ1-4; 7 positions agree with TRBD1. Germline V gives CDR1 MNHNS, CDR2 SASEGT. J lost 4 bases, V lost 5 bases, and 4 bases had no gene match. The CDR3 sequence is 14 residues long. CDR3 in DNA: TGTGCCAGCAGTCTCCAGGGGGGTAATGAAAAACTGTTTTTT. This sequence encodes CASSLQGGNEKLFF.

J is TRBJ2-5 and V is TRBV28, with 12 bases identical to TRBD1. The CDR3 loop spans 15 amino acids. The germline V gene encodes CDR1 MDHEN and CDR2 SYDVKM. The J segment lost 1 base and the V segment lost 3 bases, leaving 0 bases of the junction unmatched. The CDR3 region is CASSLGQGAQETQYF. Here the CDR3 DNA reads TGTGCCAGCAGTTTGGGACAGGGGGCCCAAGAGACCCAGTACTTC.

This chain links TRBV29-1 with TRBJ2-1, with D possibly being TRBD1 (6 bases). In germline, CDR1 is SQVTM, CDR2 ANQGSEA. The CDR3 loop spans 13 amino acids. The V gene lost 5 bases and the J gene lost 4 bases, with 12 bases spanning the gap. The CDR3, as DNA: TGCAGCGTTCGCGCCGACAGGTACAATGAGCAGTTCTTC. As protein: CSVRADRYNEQFF.

This clonotype showed up just a few times. J is TRBJ1-5 and V is TRBV27; tentative D call: TRBD1 (5 bases). Trimming shortened V by 6 bases and J by 3 bases, and 9 bases separated the two germline ends. Germline CDR1 MNHEY, CDR2 SMNVEV (reference sequence). The CDR3 has 13 residues. The CDR3 region is CASSNRNNQPQHF. The DNA for the CDR3 is TGTGCCAGCAGCAACAGGAACAATCAGCCCCAGCATTTT.

The sample holds a few counts of this clonotype. The V and J genes are TRBV7-9 and TRBJ1-2; 11 bases are a match to TRBD1. The germline V gene has CDR1 SEHNR and CDR2 FQNEAQ (reference sequence). The CDR3 sequence is 15 residues long. The J segment lost 6 bases and the V segment lost 4 bases, leaving 7 bases of the junction unmatched. CDR3 nucleotide sequence: TGTGCCAGCAGCTCACATGGACAGGGGGCGGATGGCTACACCTTC. It codes for CASSSHGQGADGYTF. Based on the CDR3 plus reference TRBV7-9 and TRBJ1-2, the full variable domain is DTGVSQNPRHKITKRGQNVTFRCDPISEHNRLYWYRQTLGQGPEFLTYFQNEAQLEKSRLLSDRFSAERPKGSFSTLEIQRTEQGDSAMYLCASSSHGQGADGYTFGSGTRLTVV.

The chain is built from TRBV20-1 and TRBJ1-2, with no clear D. CDR1 DFQATT and CDR2 SNEGSKA come from the germline V gene (reference sequence). The V end lost 6 bases, the J end lost 4 bases, and 12 bases lay between the germline ends. CDR3 length: 12 amino acids. This CDR3 is CSALDYVYGYTF. The CDR3 coding sequence is TGCAGTGCCCTAGACTATGTCTATGGCTACACCTTC.

This chain connects TRBV27 to TRBJ2-1; 8 positions agree with TRBD2. Germline assignment: CDR1 MNHEY and CDR2 SMNVEV (reference sequence). V was clipped by 5 bases and J by 0 bases; unmatched bases: 12. This CDR3 contains 18 residues. CDR3 sequence (DNA): TGTGCCAGCAGTCCAACTAGCGGATCTTACAGCTCCTACAATGAGCAGTTCTTC. Translation: CASSPTSGSYSSYNEQFF.